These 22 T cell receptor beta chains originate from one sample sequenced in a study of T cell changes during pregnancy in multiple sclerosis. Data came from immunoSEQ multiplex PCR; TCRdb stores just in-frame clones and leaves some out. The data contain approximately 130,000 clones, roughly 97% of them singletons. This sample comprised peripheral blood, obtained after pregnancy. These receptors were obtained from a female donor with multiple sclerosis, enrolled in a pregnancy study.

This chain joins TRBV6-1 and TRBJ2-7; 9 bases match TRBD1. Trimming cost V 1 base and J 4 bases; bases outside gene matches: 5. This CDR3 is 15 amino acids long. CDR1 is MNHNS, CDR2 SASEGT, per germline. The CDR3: CASSEEWTGAYEQYF. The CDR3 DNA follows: TGTGCCAGCAGTGAAGAATGGACAGGGGCATACGAGCAGTACTTC.

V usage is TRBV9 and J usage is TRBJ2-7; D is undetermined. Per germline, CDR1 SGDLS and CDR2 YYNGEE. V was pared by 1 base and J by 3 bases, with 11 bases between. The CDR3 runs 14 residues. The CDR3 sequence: CASSVYNTDYEQYF. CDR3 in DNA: TGTGCCAGCAGCGTATACAACACCGACTACGAGCAGTACTTC.

The CDR3, as DNA: TGTGCCAGCAGGACAGCGGGGGGCGGAGAGACCCAGTACTTC. Translation: CASRTAGGGETQYF. The chain recombines TRBV7-2 with TRBJ2-5; 9 nucleotides match TRBD2. V gave up 6 bases and J gave up 4 bases; unmatched junction bases: 6. This CDR3 contains 14 residues. Germline values: CDR1 SGHTA, CDR2 FQGNSA. The whole variable domain, remainder taken from reference TRBV7-2 and TRBJ2-5, is GAGVSQSPSNKVTEKGKDVELRCDPISGHTALYWYRQSLGQGLEFLIYFQGNSAPDKSGLPSDRFSAERTGGSVSTLTIQRTQQEDSAVYLCASRTAGGGETQYFGPGTRLLVL.

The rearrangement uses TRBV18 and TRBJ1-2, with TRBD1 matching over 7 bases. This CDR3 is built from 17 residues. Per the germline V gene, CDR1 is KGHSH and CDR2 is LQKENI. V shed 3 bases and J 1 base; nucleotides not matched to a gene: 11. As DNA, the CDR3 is TGTGCCAGCTCACCTACGGGACAGAGAATTATTAACTATGGCTACACCTTC. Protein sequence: CASSPTGQRIINYGYTF.

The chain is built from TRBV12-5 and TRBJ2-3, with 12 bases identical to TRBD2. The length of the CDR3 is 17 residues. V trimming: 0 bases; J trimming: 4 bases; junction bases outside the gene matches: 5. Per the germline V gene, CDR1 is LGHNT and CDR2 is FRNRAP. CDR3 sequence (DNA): TGTGCTAGTGGTTTGGTAACTAGCGGGAGGTTCGCAGATACGCAGTATTTT. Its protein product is CASGLVTSGRFADTQYF.

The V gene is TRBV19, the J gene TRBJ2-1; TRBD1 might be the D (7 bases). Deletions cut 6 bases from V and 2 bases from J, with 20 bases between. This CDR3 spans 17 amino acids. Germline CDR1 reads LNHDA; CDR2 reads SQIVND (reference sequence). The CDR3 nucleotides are TGTGCCAGTAGGACCGACAGGGAGGTGTCCGCCTACAATGAGCAGTTCTTC. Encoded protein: CASRTDREVSAYNEQFF. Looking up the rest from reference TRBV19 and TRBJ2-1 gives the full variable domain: DGGITQSPKYLFRKEGQNVTLSCEQNLNHDAMYWYRQDPGQGLRLIYYSQIVNDFQKGDIAEGYSVSREKKESFPLTVTSAQKNPTAFYLCASRTDREVSAYNEQFFGPGTRLTVL.

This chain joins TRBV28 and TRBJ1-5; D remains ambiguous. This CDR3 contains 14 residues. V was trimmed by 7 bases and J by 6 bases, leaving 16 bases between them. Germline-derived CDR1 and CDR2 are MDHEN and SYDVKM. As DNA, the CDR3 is TGTGCCAGCACCGGGATGGGCCCGACTCAGCCCCAGCATTTT. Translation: CASTGMGPTQPQHF.

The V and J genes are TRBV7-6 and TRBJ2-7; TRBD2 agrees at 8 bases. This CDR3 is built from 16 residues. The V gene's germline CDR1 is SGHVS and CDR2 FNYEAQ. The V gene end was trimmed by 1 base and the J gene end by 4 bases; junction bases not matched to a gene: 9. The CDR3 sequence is CASSLVDAGGSYEQYF. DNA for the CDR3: TGTGCCAGCAGCTTAGTAGATGCGGGAGGTTCTTACGAGCAGTACTTC.

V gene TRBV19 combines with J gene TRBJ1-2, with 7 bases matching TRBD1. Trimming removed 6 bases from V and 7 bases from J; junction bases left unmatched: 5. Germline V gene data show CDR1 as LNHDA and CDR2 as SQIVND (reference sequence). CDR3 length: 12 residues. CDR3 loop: CASRATGLGYTF. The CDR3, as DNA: TGTGCCAGTAGAGCGACAGGGCTTGGCTACACCTTC.

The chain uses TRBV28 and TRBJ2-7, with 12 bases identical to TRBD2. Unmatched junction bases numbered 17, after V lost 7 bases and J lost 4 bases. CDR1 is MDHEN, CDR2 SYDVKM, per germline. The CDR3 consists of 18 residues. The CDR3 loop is CASTPPTGRLAGVYEQYF. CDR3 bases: TGTGCCAGCACTCCGCCGACAGGGAGACTAGCGGGAGTGTACGAGCAGTACTTC.

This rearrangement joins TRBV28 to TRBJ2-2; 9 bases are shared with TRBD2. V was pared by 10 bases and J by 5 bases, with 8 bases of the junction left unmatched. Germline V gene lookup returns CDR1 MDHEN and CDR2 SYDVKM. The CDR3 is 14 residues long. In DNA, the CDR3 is TGTGCCACCCAAGCGGGAGGACAGACCGGGGAGCTGTTTTTT. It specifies CATQAGGQTGELFF. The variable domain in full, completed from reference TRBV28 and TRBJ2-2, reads DVKVTQSSRYLVKRTGEKVFLECVQDMDHENMFWYRQDPGLGLRLIYFSYDVKMKEKGDIPEGYSVSREKKERFSLILESASTNQTSMYLCATQAGGQTGELFFGEGSRLTVL.

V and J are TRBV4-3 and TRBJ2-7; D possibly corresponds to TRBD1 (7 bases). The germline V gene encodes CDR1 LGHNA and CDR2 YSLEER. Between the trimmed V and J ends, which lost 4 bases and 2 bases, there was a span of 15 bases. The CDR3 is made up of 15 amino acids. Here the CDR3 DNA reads TGCGCCAGCAGCCCGATGACAGGGACTCCCTACGAGCAGTACTTC. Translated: CASSPMTGTPYEQYF.

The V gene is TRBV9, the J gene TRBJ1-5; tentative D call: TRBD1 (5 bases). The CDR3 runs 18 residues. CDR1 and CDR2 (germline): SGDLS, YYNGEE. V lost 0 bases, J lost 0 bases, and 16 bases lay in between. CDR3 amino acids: CASSVVRVENYSNQPQHF. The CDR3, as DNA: TGTGCCAGCAGCGTAGTCAGGGTAGAAAATTATAGCAATCAGCCCCAGCATTTT. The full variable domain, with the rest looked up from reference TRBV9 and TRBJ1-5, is DSGVTQTPKHLITATGQRVTLRCSPRSGDLSVYWYQQSLDQGLQFLIQYYNGEERAKGNILERFSAQQFPDLHSELNLSSLELGDSALYFCASSVVRVENYSNQPQHFGDGTRLSIL.

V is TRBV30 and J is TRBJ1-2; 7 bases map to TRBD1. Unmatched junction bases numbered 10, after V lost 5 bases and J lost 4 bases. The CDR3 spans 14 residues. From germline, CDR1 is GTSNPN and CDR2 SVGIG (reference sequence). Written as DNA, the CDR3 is TGTGCCTGGGACCCCTTGGGACAGCTCTATGGCTACACCTTC. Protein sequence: CAWDPLGQLYGYTF.

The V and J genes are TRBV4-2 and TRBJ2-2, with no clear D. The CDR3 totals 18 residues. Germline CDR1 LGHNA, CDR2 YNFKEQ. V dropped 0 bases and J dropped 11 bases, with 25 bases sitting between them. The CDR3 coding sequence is TGTGCCAGCAGCCAAGATACCACTAATACCCACCCGAGTAGAGAGCTGTTTTTT. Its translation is CASSQDTTNTHPSRELFF.

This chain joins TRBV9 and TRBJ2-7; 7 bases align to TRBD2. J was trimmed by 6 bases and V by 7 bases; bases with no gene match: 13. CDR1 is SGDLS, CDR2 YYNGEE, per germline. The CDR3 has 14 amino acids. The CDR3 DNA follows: TGTGCCAGCCGGCCCAGTGGCGGGAGTGGCGAGCAGTACTTC. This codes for CASRPSGGSGEQYF.

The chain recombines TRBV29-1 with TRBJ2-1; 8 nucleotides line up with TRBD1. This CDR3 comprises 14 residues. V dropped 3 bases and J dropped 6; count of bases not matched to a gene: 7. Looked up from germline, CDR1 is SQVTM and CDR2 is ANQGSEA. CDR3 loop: CSVDYRGDPNEQFF. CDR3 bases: TGCAGCGTTGATTACAGGGGGGACCCCAATGAGCAGTTCTTC.

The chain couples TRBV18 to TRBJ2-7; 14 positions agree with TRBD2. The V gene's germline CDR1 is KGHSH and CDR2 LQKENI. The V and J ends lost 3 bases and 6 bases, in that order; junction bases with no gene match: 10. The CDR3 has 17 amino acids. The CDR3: CASSPFRTSGRPPEQYF. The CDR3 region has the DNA TGTGCCAGCTCACCGTTCCGGACTAGCGGGAGGCCCCCCGAGCAGTACTTC. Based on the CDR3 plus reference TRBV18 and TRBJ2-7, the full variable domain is NAGVMQNPRHLVRRRGQEARLRCSPMKGHSHVYWYRQLPEEGLKFMVYLQKENIIDESGMPKERFSAEFPKEGPSILRIQQVVRGDSAAYFCASSPFRTSGRPPEQYFGPGTRLTVT.

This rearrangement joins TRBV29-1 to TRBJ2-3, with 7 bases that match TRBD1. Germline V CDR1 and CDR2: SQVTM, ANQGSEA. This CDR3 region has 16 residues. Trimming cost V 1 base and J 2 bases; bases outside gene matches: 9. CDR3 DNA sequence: TGCAGCGTTGAAGTGGAAGGACAGGCCACCACAGATACGCAGTATTTT. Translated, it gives CSVEVEGQATTDTQYF.

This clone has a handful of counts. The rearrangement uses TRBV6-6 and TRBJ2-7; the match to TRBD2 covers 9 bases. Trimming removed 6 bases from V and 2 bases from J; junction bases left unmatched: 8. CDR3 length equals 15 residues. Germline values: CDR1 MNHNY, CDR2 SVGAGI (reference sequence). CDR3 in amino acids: CASRDPSGNAYEQYF. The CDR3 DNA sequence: TGTGCCAGCAGAGACCCTAGCGGGAACGCCTACGAGCAGTACTTC.

In DNA, the CDR3 is TGTGCCAGCAGTGACCCAGCAGGGCCCTCCTACGAGCAGTACTTC. Protein sequence: CASSDPAGPSYEQYF. This sequence joins TRBV2 and TRBJ2-7; D may be TRBD1 (5 bases). The germline CDR1 and CDR2 sequences are SNHLY and FYNNEI. Trimming stripped 3 bases from V and 0 bases from J, with 12 bases between. The CDR3 runs 15 residues.

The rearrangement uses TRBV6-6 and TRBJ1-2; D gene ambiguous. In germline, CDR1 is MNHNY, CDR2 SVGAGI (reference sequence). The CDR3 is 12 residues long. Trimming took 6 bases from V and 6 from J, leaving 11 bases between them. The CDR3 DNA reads TGTGCCAGCAGCACTCCGATGGATGGCTACACCTTC. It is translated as CASSTPMDGYTF.